The T cell receptor (beta chain) described here comes from a study of blood T cell repertoires in COVID-19. Across the study: Sample material is recorded as cDNA or gDNA derived from T cells, B-cell-depleted T cells, or PBMCs.

Sequenced by immunoSEQ multiplex PCR; TCRdb stores in-frame clones only, minus some. Of fewer than 200,000 clones detected, 82% appear once; the ten largest clones hold 6.5% to 8.5%. V lost 0 bases and J lost 2; bases outside the gene matches: 11. CDR3 length: 18 residues. CDR1 is SGDLS, CDR2 YYNGEE, per germline. Sequencing was performed on peripheral blood. The TCR comes from a woman in her thirties or forties with COVID-19, enrolled during active disease. The chain joins TRBV9 to TRBJ2-5; 9 bases agree with TRBD1. This CDR3 reads CASSVGSFPGTGQETQYF. The CDR3 nucleotides read TGTGCCAGCAGCGTAGGGTCCTTTCCCGGGACAGGGCAAGAGACCCAGTACTTC.